Following are 2 T cell receptor beta chains from one sample sequenced in a study of blood T cell repertoires in COVID-19. Clones were read by immunoSEQ multiplex PCR, and TCRdb kept only the in-frame ones, dropping some. There are tens of thousands of clones in the sample; 75% to 85% occur only once, and approximately 30% lies in the top ten. Input material: peripheral blood. These receptors were collected from a human donor in a cohort sampled during active COVID-19.

This clone was counted only a few times. The chain joins TRBV5-1 to TRBJ1-1; 7 bases fit TRBD1. The CDR3 covers 14 residues. CDR1 and CDR2 (germline): SGHRS, YFSETQ. The trim removed 2 bases at V and 0 bases at J, leaving 1 base unmatched. CDR3 nucleotide sequence: TGCGCCAGCAGCTTTACAGGGGTGAACACTGAAGCTTTCTTT. Translation gives CASSFTGVNTEAFF. The full variable domain, with the rest looked up from reference TRBV5-1 and TRBJ1-1, is KAGVTQTPRYLIKTRGQQVTLSCSPISGHRSVSWYQQTPGQGLQFLFEYFSETQRNKGNFPGRFSGRQFSNSRSEMNVSTLELGDSALYLCASSFTGVNTEAFFGQGTRLTVV.

The chain has TRBV12-3 or TRBV12-4 and TRBJ1-2, with D unclear. This CDR3 is built from 12 residues. V was cut by 9 bases and J by 4 bases, with 12 bases left in between. The CDR3 region has the DNA TGTGCCAGTGGGTGGGCGGGCTATGGCTACACCTTC. Translating it yields CASGWAGYGYTF.